This T cell receptor beta chain originates from a study of cytomegalovirus exposure and HLA in healthy donors. Study-wide context: Previous work identified 120 million or so unique TCR beta sequences from about 179 million T cells.

The germline V gene encodes CDR1 SNHLY and CDR2 FYNNEI. The CDR3 runs 15 residues. Between the trimmed V and J ends, which lost 2 bases and 7 bases, there was a span of 17 bases. Study-wide findings and caveats: Reportedly, diagnosis of cytomegalovirus status by the classifier showed high specificity and sensitivity. Among TCR beta chains, those listed as cytomegalovirus-associated numbered approximately 150.

This clone was seen a few times. Its antigen is currently unknown. PCR primers comprised 60 Vbeta and 13 Jbeta primers. Generated by immunoSEQ multiplex PCR, the TCRdb table keeps only in-frame clones and is missing some. The table has nearly 70,000 clones, 74% seen once. V is TRBV2 and J is TRBJ1-1; D perhaps matches TRBD1 (5 bases). The source material was PBMCs. The sequence was collected from a woman aged 55 to 70 in good health and CMV-seropositive. The CDR3 is CASSEMPGRGYEAFF. The DNA of the CDR3 is TGTGCCAGCAGTGAAATGCCGGGGAGGGGATATGAAGCTTTCTTT.